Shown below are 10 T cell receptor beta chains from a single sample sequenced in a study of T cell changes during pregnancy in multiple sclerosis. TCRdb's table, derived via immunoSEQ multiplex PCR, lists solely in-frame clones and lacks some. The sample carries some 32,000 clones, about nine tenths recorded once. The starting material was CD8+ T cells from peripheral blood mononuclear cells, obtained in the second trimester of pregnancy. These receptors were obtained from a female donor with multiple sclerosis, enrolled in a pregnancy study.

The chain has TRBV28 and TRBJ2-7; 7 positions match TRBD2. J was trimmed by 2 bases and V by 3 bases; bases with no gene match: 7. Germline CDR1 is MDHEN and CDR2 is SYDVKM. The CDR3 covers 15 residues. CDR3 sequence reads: CASSFSLLAPYEQYF. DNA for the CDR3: TGTGCCAGCAGTTTTTCCTTACTAGCGCCCTACGAGCAGTACTTC.

The chain's CDR3 is CASSQDQRGTDEAFF. The CDR3 DNA is TGCGCCAGCAGCCAAGATCAGCGGGGTACCGATGAAGCTTTCTTT. The V and J genes are TRBV4-3 and TRBJ1-1; D unresolved. This CDR3 has 15 residues. CDR1 and CDR2 from the germline V gene are LGHNA and YSLEER. V was pared by 0 bases and J by 7 bases, with 15 bases between.

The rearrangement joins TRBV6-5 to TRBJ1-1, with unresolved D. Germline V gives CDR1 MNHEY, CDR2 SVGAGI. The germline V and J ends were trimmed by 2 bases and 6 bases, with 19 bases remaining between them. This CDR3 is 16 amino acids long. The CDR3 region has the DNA TGTGCCAGCAGTTACGTCTATACCGTCGGAGGCGCTGAAGCTTTCTTT. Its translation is CASSYVYTVGGAEAFF.

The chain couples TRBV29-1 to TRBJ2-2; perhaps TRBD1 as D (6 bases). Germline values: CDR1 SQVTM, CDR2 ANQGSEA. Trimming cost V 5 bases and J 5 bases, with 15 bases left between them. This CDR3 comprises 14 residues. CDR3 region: CSVNEQGGTGELFF. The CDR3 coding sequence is TGCAGCGTTAATGAACAGGGTGGAACCGGGGAGCTGTTTTTT.

Written as DNA, the CDR3 is TGTGCCAGCAGCGTAGTGGCGGGGTACGAGCAGTACTTC. Its protein product is CASSVVAGYEQYF. V gene TRBV9 combines with J gene TRBJ2-7; D is possibly TRBD2 (6 bases). V shed 0 bases and J shed 4 bases, with 8 bases lying between them. This CDR3 has 13 amino acids. The germline CDR1 and CDR2 sequences are SGDLS and YYNGEE.

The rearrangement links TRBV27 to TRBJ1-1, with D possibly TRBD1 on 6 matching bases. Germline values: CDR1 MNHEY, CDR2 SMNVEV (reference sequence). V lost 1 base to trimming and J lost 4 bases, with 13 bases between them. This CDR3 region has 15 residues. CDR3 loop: CASSLYPGDSTEAFF. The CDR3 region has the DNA TGTGCCAGCAGTTTATATCCAGGGGATTCCACTGAAGCTTTCTTT.

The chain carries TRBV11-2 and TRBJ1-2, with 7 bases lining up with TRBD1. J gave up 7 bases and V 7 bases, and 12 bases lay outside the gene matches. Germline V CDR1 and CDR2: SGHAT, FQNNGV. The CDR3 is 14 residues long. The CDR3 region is CASMQFRGTGGYTF. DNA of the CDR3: TGTGCCAGCATGCAGTTCAGGGGGACGGGTGGCTACACCTTC.

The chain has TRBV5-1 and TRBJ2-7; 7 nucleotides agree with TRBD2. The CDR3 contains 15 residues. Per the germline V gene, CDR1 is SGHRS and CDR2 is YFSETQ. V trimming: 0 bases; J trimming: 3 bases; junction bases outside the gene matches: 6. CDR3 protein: CASSLGLAAYYEQYF. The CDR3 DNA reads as TGCGCCAGCAGCTTGGGCCTAGCGGCTTACTACGAGCAGTACTTC.

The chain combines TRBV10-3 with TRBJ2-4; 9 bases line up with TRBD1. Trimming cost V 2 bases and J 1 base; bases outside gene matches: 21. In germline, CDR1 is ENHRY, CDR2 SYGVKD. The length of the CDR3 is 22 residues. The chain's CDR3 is CAISENWDRVWLPRGAKNIQYF. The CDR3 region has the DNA TGTGCCATCAGTGAGAACTGGGACAGGGTATGGCTCCCCCGGGGGGCCAAAAACATTCAGTACTTC.

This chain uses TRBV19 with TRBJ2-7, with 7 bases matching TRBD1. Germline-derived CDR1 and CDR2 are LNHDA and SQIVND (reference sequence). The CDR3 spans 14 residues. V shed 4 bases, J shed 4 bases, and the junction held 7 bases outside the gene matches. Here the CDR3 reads CASSTSGTAYEQYF. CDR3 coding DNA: TGTGCCAGTAGTACCTCCGGGACAGCATACGAGCAGTACTTC.